Shown below are 31 T cell receptor beta chains from a single sample sequenced in a study of T cell changes during pregnancy in multiple sclerosis (dated by TCRdb to the late 2010s). The library came from the immunoSEQ multiplex PCR assay. TCRdb provides this immuneACCESS table in a form limited to in-frame rearrangements. Some clones are lacking; in checked studies, under half of them reflect an unresolved V gene, and why the rest are absent is not known. The sample has about 120,000 clones on record, around 90% of them singletons. More than 1.5% of the sample comes from the top ten. Material: peripheral blood, obtained in the third trimester of pregnancy. The receptors were gathered from a female donor with multiple sclerosis, enrolled in a pregnancy study.

V and J are TRBV6-1 and TRBJ1-2, with D unclear. This CDR3 has 12 amino acids. Germline V lookup: CDR1 MNHNS, CDR2 SASEGT. Trimming shortened V by 7 bases and J by 4 bases, and 10 bases separated the two germline ends. The chain's CDR3 is CASTEGVYGYTF. The CDR3, as DNA: TGTGCCAGCACGGAGGGCGTCTATGGCTACACCTTC.

This sequence joins TRBV19 and TRBJ2-7, with a tentative D call TRBD1 (6 bases). The CDR3 has 12 residues. In germline, CDR1 is LNHDA, CDR2 SQIVND (reference sequence). With 5 bases removed from V and 3 bases from J, the gap between germline ends came to 8 bases. Here the CDR3 reads CASSDRIYEQYF. In DNA form, the CDR3 reads TGTGCCAGTAGTGACAGGATCTACGAGCAGTACTTC.

The chain is built from TRBV30 and TRBJ2-5, with a tentative D call TRBD2 (6 bases). V lost 3 bases to trimming and J lost 2 bases, with 13 bases between them. The CDR3 spans 14 residues. Germline assignment: CDR1 GTSNPN and CDR2 SVGIG (reference sequence). The CDR3 coding sequence is TGTGCCTGGAGCCCCTCGGGGGTTCAAGAGACCCAGTACTTC. Translating gives CAWSPSGVQETQYF.

The chain links TRBV5-4 to TRBJ2-1, with TRBD1 as a possible D gene (5 bases). Germline CDR1 reads SGHNT; CDR2 reads YYREEE (reference sequence). The CDR3 sequence is 12 residues long. The ends were cut back, 0 bases at V and 7 bases at J, with 5 bases in the middle. The CDR3 sequence is CASSLEGNEQFF. In DNA, the CDR3 is TGTGCCAGCAGCTTGGAGGGGAATGAGCAGTTCTTC.

This clone was observed a single time. The V and J genes are TRBV6-1 and TRBJ1-5; no clear D. The CDR3 runs to 15 residues. Germline-derived CDR1 and CDR2 are MNHNS and SASEGT. V was pared by 6 bases and J by 0 bases, with 12 bases between. The CDR3 bases are TGTGCCAGCAGACTACAGAGGGATAGCAATCAGCCCCAGCATTTT. Encoded protein: CASRLQRDSNQPQHF.

The chain couples TRBV5-1 to TRBJ2-5; D possibly corresponds to TRBD2 (5 bases). CDR3 length: 13 residues. V was clipped by 4 bases and J by 1 base, with 8 bases between them. CDR1 and CDR2 from the germline V gene are SGHRS and YFSETQ. CDR3 loop: CASSPGLQETQYF. The CDR3 bases are TGCGCCAGCAGCCCTGGACTCCAAGAGACCCAGTACTTC.

The genes are TRBV6-5 and TRBJ1-4; no reliable D call. V dropped 2 bases and J dropped 7 bases, with 14 bases sitting between them. Looked up from germline, CDR1 is MNHEY and CDR2 is SVGAGI. The length of the CDR3 is 15 residues. The CDR3 loop reads CASSYRPGLSEKLFF. The CDR3 coding sequence is TGTGCCAGCAGTTACCGGCCGGGTTTGTCTGAAAAACTGTTTTTT.

This clone was detected only once. This rearrangement joins TRBV5-1 to TRBJ2-7; D perhaps matches TRBD2 (5 bases). V was clipped by 3 bases and J by 2 bases, with 15 bases between them. The germline V gene has CDR1 SGHRS and CDR2 YFSETQ. CDR3 length: 15 residues. The CDR3 region is CASSSGGGRAYEQYF. As DNA, the CDR3 is TGCGCCAGCAGCTCCGGCGGTGGGCGGGCCTACGAGCAGTACTTC.

V usage is TRBV19 and J usage is TRBJ2-3; 8 bases fit TRBD1. V gave up 8 bases and J gave up 4 bases; unmatched junction bases: 8. From germline, CDR1 is LNHDA and CDR2 SQIVND (reference sequence). The CDR3 is made up of 14 amino acids. CDR3 coding DNA: TGTGCCAGTGGGTCCAGGGGGCGCCCAGATACGCAGTATTTT. Encoded protein: CASGSRGRPDTQYF.

The rearrangement uses TRBV11-2 and TRBJ2-7; D might be TRBD1 (6 bases). The CDR3 covers 16 residues. V was trimmed by 5 bases and J by 1 base, leaving 18 bases between them. Germline V gene sequence: CDR1 SGHAT, CDR2 FQNNGV. The CDR3 DNA follows: TGTGCCAGCAGCCCCCTCCGGACAGTGTATTCCTACGAGCAGTACTTC. Its protein product is CASSPLRTVYSYEQYF. The full variable domain, with the rest looked up from reference TRBV11-2 and TRBJ2-7, is EAGVAQSPRYKIIEKRQSVAFWCNPISGHATLYWYQQILGQGPKLLIQFQNNGVVDDSQLPKDRFSAERLKGVDSTLKIQPAKLEDSAVYLCASSPLRTVYSYEQYFGPGTRLTVT.

CDR3 region: CASSPDGEGTEAFF. The CDR3 bases are TGTGCCAGCAGCCCGGACGGGGAGGGCACTGAAGCTTTCTTT. V and J are TRBV7-9 and TRBJ1-1, with D uncertain. The CDR3 extends over 14 amino acids. V dropped 5 bases and J dropped 4 bases, with 14 bases sitting between them. Per the germline V gene, CDR1 is SEHNR and CDR2 is FQNEAQ (reference sequence).

This sequence joins TRBV6-6 and TRBJ2-1, with TRBD1 identical over 7 bases. CDR1 is MNHNY, CDR2 SVGAGI, per germline (reference sequence). Trimming took 7 bases from V and 12 from J; bases not matched to a gene: 18. The CDR3 covers 15 residues. The CDR3 sequence is CASTIGGQQYPRQFF. As DNA, the CDR3 is TGTGCCAGCACCATAGGGGGACAGCAATACCCTAGGCAGTTCTTC.

The genes are TRBV28 and TRBJ1-1; a weak D match, TRBD1 (5 bases). Germline V gene data show CDR1 as MDHEN and CDR2 as SYDVKM. This CDR3 comprises 14 residues. V gave up 7 bases and J gave up 7 bases, with 19 bases separating them. Here the CDR3 reads CASITTGAPVEAFF. In DNA form, the CDR3 reads TGTGCCAGCATTACAACAGGAGCCCCCGTTGAAGCTTTCTTT. Combining the CDR3 with reference TRBV28 and TRBJ1-1 gives the whole variable domain DVKVTQSSRYLVKRTGEKVFLECVQDMDHENMFWYRQDPGLGLRLIYFSYDVKMKEKGDIPEGYSVSREKKERFSLILESASTNQTSMYLCASITTGAPVEAFFGQGTRLTVV.

V is TRBV6-1 and J is TRBJ2-7; 8 bases agree with TRBD2. The CDR3 runs 15 residues. V lost 4 bases to trimming and J lost 0 bases; unmatched junction nucleotides: 5. The germline V gene has CDR1 MNHNS and CDR2 SASEGT. CDR3 in amino acids: CASSVSSGPSYEQYF. CDR3 DNA: TGTGCCAGCAGTGTTTCTAGCGGGCCCTCCTACGAGCAGTACTTC.

The chain employs TRBV30 and TRBJ1-5; no definite D call. The germline V gene encodes CDR1 GTSNPN and CDR2 SVGIG (reference sequence). V was shortened by 0 bases and J by 10 bases, with 13 bases between the two germline ends. The CDR3 covers 13 residues. The CDR3 is CAWSVGVAGPQHF. The CDR3 DNA reads TGTGCCTGGAGTGTGGGAGTTGCTGGCCCCCAGCATTTT.

The J gene is TRBJ2-5, the V gene TRBV11-2; 9 bases are shared with TRBD2. The CDR3 length is 17 residues. Trimming took 8 bases from V and 4 from J; bases not matched to a gene: 17. Looked up from germline, CDR1 is SGHAT and CDR2 is FQNNGV. The CDR3 sequence: CASRPWGGGAMGETQYF. CDR3 in DNA: TGTGCCAGCCGCCCGTGGGGCGGGGGGGCCATGGGAGAGACCCAGTACTTC.

The V and J genes are TRBV6-5 and TRBJ2-7; 10 bases map to TRBD2. J lost 5 bases, V lost 0 bases, and 7 bases had no gene match. The CDR3 length is 16 residues. Germline CDR1 is MNHEY and CDR2 is SVGAGI. CDR3 sequence reads: CASSYSASGSTNEQYF. The CDR3 nucleotides are TGTGCCAGCAGTTACTCCGCTAGCGGGAGTACCAACGAGCAGTACTTC.

This clone appeared once. This chain links TRBV5-1 with TRBJ1-2; D might be TRBD1 (5 bases). V was cut by 4 bases and J by 6 bases, with 22 bases left in between. CDR1 and CDR2 (germline): SGHRS, YFSETQ. This CDR3 is built from 16 residues. For the CDR3, the DNA is TGCGCCAGCAGCGCGGCCGTCCATCAGGGAAGGGATGGCTACACCTTC. It yields the protein CASSAAVHQGRDGYTF.

The J gene is TRBJ2-7, the V gene TRBV30, with D maybe TRBD2 (6 bases). The germline V gene has CDR1 GTSNPN and CDR2 SVGIG (reference sequence). The length of the CDR3 is 12 residues. Trimming shortened V by 4 bases and J by 4 bases, and 11 bases separated the two germline ends. Written as DNA, the CDR3 is TGTGCCTGGACGGACGGGGGATACGAGCAGTACTTC. Translation gives CAWTDGGYEQYF.

The chain employs TRBV7-2 and TRBJ2-5, with 7 bases fitting TRBD2. The V gene's germline CDR1 is SGHTA and CDR2 FQGNSA. The CDR3 sequence is 14 residues long. V gave up 5 bases and J gave up 5 bases; unmatched junction bases: 8. The DNA for the CDR3 is TGTGCCAGCAGCAGAAGCGGGGTGGGGGAGACCCAGTACTTC. The encoded protein is CASSRSGVGETQYF.

The chain employs TRBV11-3 and TRBJ2-1; TRBD2 aligns across 9 bases. CDR1 SGHNT and CDR2 YENEEA come from the germline V gene. J was trimmed by 16 bases and V by 0 bases; bases with no gene match: 10. The CDR3 spans 14 residues. CDR3 protein: CASSLDAASGTIFF. DNA of the CDR3: TGTGCCAGCAGCTTAGATGCGGCTAGCGGGACAATCTTCTTC.

The chain carries TRBV2 and TRBJ1-2; 7 bases are a match to TRBD1. The CDR3 consists of 13 residues. The V and J ends lost 10 bases and 5 bases, in that order; junction bases with no gene match: 10. Per germline, CDR1 SNHLY and CDR2 FYNNEI. The CDR3: CAKRTGFEYGYTF. For the CDR3, the DNA is TGTGCCAAGAGGACAGGTTTTGAATATGGCTACACCTTC.

This chain connects TRBV18 to TRBJ2-2; a possible D gene is TRBD2 (6 bases). Germline-derived CDR1 and CDR2 are KGHSH and LQKENI. This CDR3 has 16 amino acids. Trimming shortened V by 0 bases and J by 4 bases, and 12 bases separated the two germline ends. The CDR3 DNA reads as TGTGCCAGCTCACCACCGCCGGGACTCCTCACCGGGGAGCTGTTTTTT. Translation: CASSPPPGLLTGELFF.

The rearrangement links TRBV4-2 to TRBJ2-7, with 10 positions matching TRBD2. The ends lost 1 base at V and 5 bases at J; junction bases unmatched: 20. The CDR3 covers 20 residues. From germline, CDR1 is LGHNA and CDR2 YNFKEQ. CDR3 bases: TGTGCCAGCAGCCAAGGAGTTTCACGAAGCTGGGCTAGCGGGAGTAACGAGCAGTACTTC. Translating it yields CASSQGVSRSWASGSNEQYF.

This chain uses TRBV5-1 with TRBJ2-1, with 9 bases identical to TRBD1. CDR1 SGHRS and CDR2 YFSETQ come from the germline V gene. The CDR3 has 15 residues. V was pared by 0 bases and J by 3 bases, with 1 base of the junction left unmatched. CDR3 residues: CASSLGDRVYNEQFF. DNA for the CDR3: TGCGCCAGCAGCTTGGGGGACAGGGTCTACAATGAGCAGTTCTTC.

The rearrangement links TRBV18 to TRBJ2-1; TRBD2 matches at 9 bases. CDR1 and CDR2 (germline): KGHSH, LQKENI. Trimming cost V 1 base and J 9 bases; bases outside gene matches: 1. The CDR3 is 13 residues long. The DNA for the CDR3 is TGTGCCAGCTCACCACTGCGGGGGGGTGAGCAGTTCTTC. This translates into CASSPLRGGEQFF. Combining the CDR3 with reference TRBV18 and TRBJ2-1 gives the whole variable domain NAGVMQNPRHLVRRRGQEARLRCSPMKGHSHVYWYRQLPEEGLKFMVYLQKENIIDESGMPKERFSAEFPKEGPSILRIQQVVRGDSAAYFCASSPLRGGEQFFGPGTRLTVL.

This clone was counted a single time. The chain carries TRBV5-1 and TRBJ1-1; 9 bases fit TRBD1. Trimming took 0 bases from V and 1 from J; bases not matched to a gene: 10. The CDR3 runs 18 residues. Germline values: CDR1 SGHRS, CDR2 YFSETQ. CDR3 coding DNA: TGCGCCAGCAGCTTGGATCCTACAACAGGGGGCGCGAACACTGAAGCTTTCTTT. It yields the protein CASSLDPTTGGANTEAFF. The full variable domain, with the rest looked up from reference TRBV5-1 and TRBJ1-1, is KAGVTQTPRYLIKTRGQQVTLSCSPISGHRSVSWYQQTPGQGLQFLFEYFSETQRNKGNFPGRFSGRQFSNSRSEMNVSTLELGDSALYLCASSLDPTTGGANTEAFFGQGTRLTVV.

The V gene is TRBV9, the J gene TRBJ1-2, with 8 bases matching TRBD1. The CDR3 loop spans 17 amino acids. Germline V gene lookup returns CDR1 SGDLS and CDR2 YYNGEE. The V gene end was trimmed by 0 bases and the J gene end by 9 bases; junction bases not matched to a gene: 16. DNA of the CDR3: TGTGCCAGCAGCGTAGTGGACAGGGTTACCCTTGACCCCCGCTACACCTTC. Amino acid sequence: CASSVVDRVTLDPRYTF.

The chain couples TRBV7-8 to TRBJ1-2, with D possibly TRBD1 on 6 matching bases. The CDR3 length is 15 residues. Between the trimmed V and J ends, which lost 1 base and 5 bases, there was a span of 14 bases. CDR1 is SGHVS and CDR2 is FQNEAQ in the germline V gene. CDR3 residues: CASSLGPGEEYGYTF. The CDR3 DNA reads as TGTGCCAGCAGCTTAGGTCCAGGGGAAGAATATGGCTACACCTTC.

V usage is TRBV29-1 and J usage is TRBJ2-3, with D perhaps TRBD1 (5 bases). The CDR3 runs to 11 residues. The ends were cut back, 6 bases at V and 4 bases at J, with 8 bases in the middle. Germline CDR1 reads SQVTM; CDR2 reads ANQGSEA. CDR3 amino acids: CSVKGADTQYF. For the CDR3, the DNA is TGCAGCGTCAAAGGGGCAGATACGCAGTATTTT.

CDR3 sequence reads: CASLPGGQETQYF. CDR3 coding DNA: TGTGCCAGCCTTCCAGGGGGTCAAGAGACCCAGTACTTC. The V and J genes are TRBV18 and TRBJ2-5; TRBD1 agrees at 7 bases. The germline V gene has CDR1 KGHSH and CDR2 LQKENI. V dropped 8 bases and J dropped 2; count of bases not matched to a gene: 5. The CDR3 totals 13 residues.